This TCR beta chain originates from a study of molecular identifiers for immune sequencing clone quantification listed by TCRdb under 2018. Background for the entire study: For a replicate experiment, RNA from approximately 20,000 or 100,000 naive CD8 T cells was divided into five aliquots, of which four were sequenced. The study was a methods study using CD8 T cells to benchmark molecular-identifier clustering-based TCR repertoire sequencing (MIDCIRS) and TCR RNA copy counting.

The library relied on PCR. TCRdb shows the sequencer as NextSeq 500. Bulk TCR libraries were generated as previously described, with the TCR primers listed in Table S5 used. The Qiagen AllPrep DNA/RNA kit was used to purify total RNA. Before any analysis, reads coming from multiple sequencing runs of the same library were combined into one pool. The authors processed their data as follows. Reads were retained only if the reads had an exact TCR constant sequence, and the retained reads were trimmed to 150 nt and grouped according to their 12-nt molecular barcodes. Reads inside each barcode group were sub-clustered using a 15% Levenshtein threshold, and a quality-weighted consensus sequence was constructed for each RNA molecule. Non-functional sequences were filtered out, along with any lower-count sequence sitting one edit away from another sequence. Based on a fit of two negative binomial distributions, barcode sub-clusters having less than 20% of the maximum read count were discarded. The public reads were reprocessed in TCRdb via fastp at Q25 and MiXCR, keeping in-frame beta chains. Rows merge per CDR3 protein into single entries with the most common DNA and genes. TCRdb assigned the V and J calls; the authors' analysis was not used. The sample table records 80,000 to 100,000 distinct CDR3 sequences; approximately 24% of these occur just once. The ten largest clones represent roughly 1% of the sample.

The germline V gene (reference sequence) specifies DFQATT as CDR1 and SNEGSKA as CDR2. Spanning cysteine to phenylalanine, the CDR3 consists of 17 amino acids. Only CDR3 DNA remains: 51 bases, in frame from the first base. V and J are truncated by 6 bases and 2 bases respectively, leaving an intervening sequence of 24 bases. At least ten counts were recorded for this clonotype. Its antigen remains unidentified. No clone much larger than this one lies a single base away; base qualities are absent. Libraries of naive CD8 T cells were built from approximately 22,000 to 940,000 sorted cells, with 10%, 30% or 50% of the purified RNA used. Naive CD8 T cells were FACS-sorted as CD8+CD4-CCR7+CD45RA+ on a BD FACSAria II into RLT Plus buffer. To test detection sensitivity, Jurkat RNA equal to around 10 TCR copies was added to samples of about 20,000-1,000,000 naive CD8 T cells. Enrichment of CD8 T cells was performed with RosetteSep CD8+ T Cell Enrichment Cocktail and Ficoll-Paque, after which ACK red cell lysis was carried out.

Overall study outcomes, separate from this receptor: In CMV-specific effector cells, over 98% of molecules were held by clones above 20 RNA copies, whereas under 1% of molecules were held by such clones in naive cells. Naive libraries contained spiked-in Jurkat TCR RNA (10 copies' worth), which is not part of the donor repertoire. Highly expanded clone sizes could be underestimated because identical TCR molecules may share a barcode. When barcode sub-clustering was left out, chimeric consensus sequences inflated TCR diversity, with chimeras reaching as high as 47%. Modeling estimated 2.5 to 3 recovered TCR RNA copies per cell, compared with about 10 by digital PCR, which implies about 30% capture efficiency. Even against a background of about a million naive CD8 T cells, spiked-in Jurkat TCR RNA amounting to a single cell's worth was reported to be detectable.

The origin of this receptor is a human donor in good health. Some libraries in this study had Jurkat cell RNA spiked in. Source material: naive CD8+ T cells from blood, with Jurkat cell RNA spiked in. What the cell subset or site label conveys for this sample: FACS-sorted CD8+CD4-CCR7+CD45RA+ naive T cells. The chain is encoded by TRBV20-1 joined to TRBJ2-3, and perhaps TRBD2 as D gene, on 5 matching bases. The nucleotide sequence reads as follows: TGCAGTGCCCGGGGAAGTTTGGATGGTGCCTACACAGATACGCAGTATTTT. This encodes CSARGSLDGAYTDTQYF.